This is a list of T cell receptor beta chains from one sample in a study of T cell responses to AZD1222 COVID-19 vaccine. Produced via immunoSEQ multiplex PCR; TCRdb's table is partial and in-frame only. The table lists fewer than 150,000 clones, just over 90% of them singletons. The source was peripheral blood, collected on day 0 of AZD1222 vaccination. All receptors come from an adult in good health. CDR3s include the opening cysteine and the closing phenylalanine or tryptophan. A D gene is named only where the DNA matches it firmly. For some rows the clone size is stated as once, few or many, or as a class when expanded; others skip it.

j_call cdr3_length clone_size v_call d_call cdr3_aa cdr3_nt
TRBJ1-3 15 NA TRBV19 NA CASSRSRGEGNTIYF TGTGCCAGTAGTCGGTCGAGGGGGGAAGGAAACACCATATATTTT
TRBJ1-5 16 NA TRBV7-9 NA CASSRDRIGRNQPQHF TGTGCCAGCAGCCGAGACAGGATCGGGCGGAATCAGCCCCAGCATTTT
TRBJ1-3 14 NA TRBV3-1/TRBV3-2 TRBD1 CASSPGTGVYTIYF TGTGCCAGCAGCCCAGGGACAGGTGTTTACACCATATATTTT
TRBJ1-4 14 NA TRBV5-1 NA CASSFVTTNEKLFF TGCGCCAGCAGCTTTGTCACGACTAATGAAAAACTGTTTTTT
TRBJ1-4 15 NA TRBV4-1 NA CASSQTRDINEKLFF TGCGCCAGCAGCCAAACCAGGGATATTAATGAAAAACTGTTTTTT
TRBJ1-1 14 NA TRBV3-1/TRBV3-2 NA CASSRATGNTEAFF TGTGCCAGCAGCAGAGCGACAGGGAACACTGAAGCTTTCTTT
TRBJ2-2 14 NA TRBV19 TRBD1 CASSDRANTGELFF TGTGCCAGTAGTGACAGGGCGAACACCGGGGAGCTGTTTTTT
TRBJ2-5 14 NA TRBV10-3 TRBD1 CAIALDRAGETQYF TGTGCCATAGCCCTGGACAGGGCGGGAGAGACCCAGTACTTC
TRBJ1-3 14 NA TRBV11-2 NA CASSLSGTGNTIYF TGTGCCAGCAGCTTATCAGGGACTGGAAACACCATATATTTT
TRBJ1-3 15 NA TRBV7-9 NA CASSLERTSGNTIYF TGTGCCAGCAGCTTAGAACGGACCTCTGGAAACACCATATATTTT
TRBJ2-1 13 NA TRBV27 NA CASSSQGRGEQFF TGTGCCAGCAGTTCCCAGGGACGGGGAGAGCAGTTCTTC
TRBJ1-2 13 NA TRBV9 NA CASSVDGVGGYTF TGTGCCAGCAGCGTAGATGGGGTAGGCGGCTACACCTTC
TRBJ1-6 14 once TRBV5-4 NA CASSIWTVNSPLHF TGTGCCAGCAGCATCTGGACAGTTAATTCACCCCTCCACTTT
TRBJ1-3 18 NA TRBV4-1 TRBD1 CASSQLPMGQSSGNTIYF TGCGCCAGCAGCCAATTACCTATGGGACAGAGCTCTGGAAACACCATATATTTT
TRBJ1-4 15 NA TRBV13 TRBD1 CASSIRQGWGEKLFF TGTGCCAGCAGCATTAGACAGGGTTGGGGTGAAAAACTGTTTTTT
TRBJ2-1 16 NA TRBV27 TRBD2 CASSLSSSGSGNEQFF TGTGCCAGCAGTTTATCGTCCAGCGGGAGCGGCAATGAGCAGTTCTTC
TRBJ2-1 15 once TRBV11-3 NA CASSAMGAIWNEQFF TGTGCCAGCAGCGCAATGGGGGCCATTTGGAATGAGCAGTTCTTC
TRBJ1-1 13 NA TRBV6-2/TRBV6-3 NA CASSSTMNTEAFF TGTGCCAGCAGTTCCACGATGAACACTGAAGCTTTCTTT
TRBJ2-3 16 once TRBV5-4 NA CASSLQPSSSTDTQYF TGTGCCAGCAGCTTACAACCATCCTCTAGCACAGATACGCAGTATTTT
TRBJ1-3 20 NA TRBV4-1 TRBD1 CASSQDISVKDRAKRNTIYF TGCGCCAGCAGCCAAGACATCAGTGTCAAGGACAGGGCAAAGCGAAACACCATATATTTT
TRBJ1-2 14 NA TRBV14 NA CASTPRLGDYGYTF TGTGCCAGCACCCCGAGGCTGGGAGACTATGGCTACACCTTC
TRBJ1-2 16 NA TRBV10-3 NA CAISESNRELLYGYTF TGTGCCATCAGTGAGTCAAACAGGGAATTACTCTATGGCTACACCTTC
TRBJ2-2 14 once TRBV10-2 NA CASSESTYTGELFF TGCGCCAGCAGTGAGTCGACTTACACCGGGGAGCTGTTTTTT